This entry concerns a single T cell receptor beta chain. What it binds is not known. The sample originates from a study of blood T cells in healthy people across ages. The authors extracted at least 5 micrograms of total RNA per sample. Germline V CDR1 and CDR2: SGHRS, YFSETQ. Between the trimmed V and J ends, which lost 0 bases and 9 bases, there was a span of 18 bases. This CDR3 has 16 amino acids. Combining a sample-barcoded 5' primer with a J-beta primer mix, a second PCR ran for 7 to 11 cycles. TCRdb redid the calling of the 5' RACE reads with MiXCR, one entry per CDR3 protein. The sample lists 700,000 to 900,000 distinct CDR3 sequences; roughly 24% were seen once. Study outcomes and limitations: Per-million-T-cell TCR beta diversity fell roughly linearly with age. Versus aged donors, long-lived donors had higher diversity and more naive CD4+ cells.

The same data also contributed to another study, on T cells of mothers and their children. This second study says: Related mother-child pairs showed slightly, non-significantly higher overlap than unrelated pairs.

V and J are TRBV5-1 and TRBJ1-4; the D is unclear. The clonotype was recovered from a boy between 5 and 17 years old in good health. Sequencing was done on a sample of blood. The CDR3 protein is CASSLEVDGSRQKLFF. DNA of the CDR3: TGCGCCAGCAGCTTGGAAGTGGACGGCAGCCGTCAAAAACTGTTTTTT.